The 20 T cell receptor beta chains in this list originate from one sample, sequenced in a study of T-cell reconstitution after alpha-beta-depleted transplantation in children. A library of TCRbeta sequences, prepared with unique molecular identifiers, was generated. TCRdb redid the calling of the PCR reads with MiXCR, one entry per CDR3 protein. There are roughly 350,000 distinct CDR3 sequences in the sample; under 20% occur only once, and around 43% lies in the top ten. The sample in question was PBMCs, mostly from graft donor cells, obtained 360 days after TCRalphabeta/CD19-depleted stem cell transplant. These TCRs come from a male patient aged 2 to 10 who had a stem cell transplant for acute lymphoblastic leukemia, so the T cells may come from the graft donor.

This clonotype has only a few counts. The chain recombines TRBV28 with TRBJ2-7, with a tentative D call TRBD1 (5 bases). Germline-derived CDR1 and CDR2 are MDHEN and SYDVKM. The V end lost 6 bases, the J end lost 5 bases, and 17 bases lay between the germline ends. The CDR3 is 14 residues long. In DNA, the CDR3 is TGTGCCAGCAGGTCTTTCAGGGTGGTTGACGAGCAGTACTTC. Translating gives CASRSFRVVDEQYF.

V is TRBV10-3 and J is TRBJ1-1; 10 bases are a match to TRBD1. This CDR3 has 15 amino acids. Germline trimming cut 4 bases from V and 6 bases from J; bases unmatched to any gene: 8. In germline, CDR1 is ENHRY, CDR2 SYGVKD. CDR3 nucleotides: TGTGCCATCAGTGGTGGGGACAGGGGCCGATCTGAAGCTTTCTTT. Amino acids: CAISGGDRGRSEAFF.

This clonotype appeared a few times. One junction end disagrees with the germline gene, perhaps due to a read error. The rearrangement uses TRBV11-2 and TRBJ2-7; the D is unclear. Germline assignment: CDR1 SGHAT and CDR2 FQNNGV. The CDR3 extends over 10 amino acids. DNA of the CDR3: TGTGCCAGCAGCTTAGCAACAACCCACTTC. It specifies CASSLATTHF.

This chain uses TRBV10-3 with TRBJ2-3; the match to TRBD2 covers 7 bases. V dropped 4 bases and J dropped 1; count of bases not matched to a gene: 5. The germline gives CDR1 ENHRY, CDR2 SYGVKD. The CDR3 has 15 amino acids. Here the CDR3 DNA reads TGTGCCATCAGTGGCGGGGGTACGGGCACAGATACGCAGTATTTT. Its protein product is CAISGGGTGTDTQYF.

This clonotype turned up a few times. The genes are TRBV30 and TRBJ2-7, with D possibly being TRBD1 (6 bases). The CDR3 is 13 residues long. Trimming removed 0 bases from V and 4 bases from J, with 10 bases in between. Germline-derived CDR1 and CDR2 are GTSNPN and SVGIG (reference sequence). CDR3 in amino acids: CAWSVGTPYEQYF. The DNA for the CDR3 is TGTGCCTGGAGTGTAGGGACACCTTACGAGCAGTACTTC.

This clonotype was seen at least ten times. V and J are TRBV3-1 and TRBJ2-2, with D hard to call. The CDR3 consists of 16 residues. Germline assignment: CDR1 LGHDT and CDR2 YNNKEL (reference sequence). V was cut by 1 base and J by 0 bases, with 9 bases left in between. The DNA for the CDR3 is TGTGCCAGCAGCCAAGGGGGATTCGCGAACACCGGGGAGCTGTTTTTT. Translated, it gives CASSQGGFANTGELFF.

V and J are TRBV12-3 or TRBV12-4 and TRBJ1-1; unclear D gene. CDR3 size: 18 residues. Trimming took 3 bases from V and 4 from J, leaving 24 bases between them. CDR3 residues: CASSFRRRSILRPTEAFF. CDR3 nucleotides: TGTGCCAGCAGTTTCCGGAGGAGGAGCATCCTCCGGCCCACTGAAGCTTTCTTT.

The chain uses TRBV20-1 and TRBJ2-7; unclear D gene. Trimming cost V 2 bases and J 6 bases, with 14 bases left between them. Germline loops: CDR1 DFQATT, CDR2 SNEGSKA (reference sequence). The length of the CDR3 is 13 residues. The CDR3 DNA follows: TGCAGTGCTAGACCCCCGCGGACGGGCGAGCAGTACTTC. Translated, it gives CSARPPRTGEQYF.

This clonotype was counted between two and nine times. This chain links TRBV6-5 with TRBJ2-1; 12 nucleotides align to TRBD2. CDR3 length equals 17 residues. The V gene end was trimmed by 2 bases and the J gene end by 5 bases; junction bases not matched to a gene: 7. The V gene's germline CDR1 is MNHEY and CDR2 SVGAGI. This chain's CDR3 is CASSYLVLAGGHNEQFF. Written as DNA, the CDR3 is TGTGCCAGCAGTTACCTCGTCCTAGCGGGAGGGCACAATGAGCAGTTCTTC.

The CDR3 nucleotides read TGTGCCAGCAGTTTATCGCAGCGGGTGCTCAAAGAGACCCAGTACTTC. Translating gives CASSLSQRVLKETQYF. This rearrangement joins TRBV27 to TRBJ2-5; D may be TRBD2 (6 bases). Germline values: CDR1 MNHEY, CDR2 SMNVEV (reference sequence). Trimming cost V 0 bases and J 3 bases, with 14 bases left between them. The CDR3 length is 16 residues.

In its sample, this clonotype was seen a few times. The chain employs TRBV7-9 and TRBJ2-1; the D is unclear. With 3 bases removed from V and 1 base from J, the gap between germline ends came to 7 bases. The germline gives CDR1 SEHNR, CDR2 FQNEAQ (reference sequence). The CDR3 length is 14 residues. The CDR3 DNA follows: TGTGCCAGCAGCTTTATTACTTCCTACAATGAGCAGTTCTTC. It translates to CASSFITSYNEQFF.

This clonotype was observed a few times. The CDR3: CATSSTAIGEQYF. The CDR3 nucleotides read TGTGCCACCAGCAGTACGGCAATTGGAGAGCAGTACTTC. The chain couples TRBV15 to TRBJ2-7; unclear D gene. The CDR3 extends over 13 amino acids. V shed 3 bases and J shed 7 bases, with 13 bases lying between them. The V gene's germline CDR1 is LNHNV and CDR2 YYDKDF (reference sequence). Looking up the rest from reference TRBV15 and TRBJ2-7 gives the full variable domain: DAMVIQNPRYQVTQFGKPVTLSCSQTLNHNVMYWYQQKSSQAPKLLFHYYDKDFNNEADTPDNFQSRRPNTSFCFLDIRSPGLGDTAMYLCATSSTAIGEQYFGPGTRLTVT.

V usage is TRBV19 and J usage is TRBJ2-7; 13 nucleotides line up with TRBD2. The V segment lost 5 bases and the J segment 3 bases; nucleotides outside the gene matches: 16. The V gene's germline CDR1 is LNHDA and CDR2 SQIVND (reference sequence). CDR3 length equals 19 residues. CDR3 region: CASSPGQRLAGGGFYEQYF. As DNA, the CDR3 is TGTGCCAGTAGTCCCGGACAGCGACTAGCGGGAGGAGGCTTCTACGAGCAGTACTTC.

The chain joins TRBV12-3 or TRBV12-4 to TRBJ2-3, with TRBD2 identical over 9 bases. The trim removed 8 bases at V and 4 bases at J, leaving 10 bases unmatched. The CDR3 consists of 15 residues. CDR3 in DNA: TGTGCCAGCCGAACCGGGACTAGCATCGCAGATACGCAGTATTTT. This gives the protein CASRTGTSIADTQYF.

A few counts support this clonotype. The chain employs TRBV5-1 and TRBJ2-3; D is perhaps TRBD2 (6 bases). CDR3 length: 15 amino acids. The V end was cut by 0 bases, the J end by 0 bases, with 8 bases between. Germline V gene lookup returns CDR1 SGHRS and CDR2 YFSETQ. The CDR3, as DNA: TGCGCCAGCAGCTTGGTGGCGGGGAGCACAGATACGCAGTATTTT. Translation gives CASSLVAGSTDTQYF.

The chain carries TRBV21-1 and TRBJ2-1; the D call TRBD2 from the table was never checked on the DNA. TRBV21-1 is a known pseudogene. This CDR3 has 17 residues. This CDR3 reads CASTPFRREGPHDEQFF. The CDR3 coding sequence is TGTGCCAGCACCCCCTTCCGGCGGGAGGGCCCTCATGATGAGCAGTTCTTC.

This clonotype was seen only a few times. The rearrangement links TRBV2 to TRBJ2-7; perhaps TRBD1 as D (5 bases). The CDR3 has 15 residues. Per the germline V gene, CDR1 is SNHLY and CDR2 is FYNNEI. With 7 bases removed from V and 4 bases from J, the gap between germline ends came to 20 bases. The DNA of the CDR3 is TGTGCCAGCACCGAAGGGGTCTTAACGGTTTACGAGCAGTACTTC. This codes for CASTEGVLTVYEQYF.

The J gene is TRBJ2-3, the V gene TRBV24-1; 11 bases fit TRBD2. The CDR3 consists of 17 residues. V gave up 5 bases and J gave up 4 bases; unmatched junction bases: 10. Germline values: CDR1 KGHDR, CDR2 SFDVKD. CDR3 nucleotides: TGTGCCACCAGTGGTACCGGACTAGCGGGTTCGCCAGATACGCAGTATTTT. As protein: CATSGTGLAGSPDTQYF.

This clonotype came up a few times. The V call is TRBV29-1, the J call TRBJ2-4, with TRBD2 matching over 8 bases. The CDR3 runs 14 residues. The V gene end was trimmed by 5 bases and the J gene end by 5 bases; junction bases not matched to a gene: 8. Germline V gene lookup returns CDR1 SQVTM and CDR2 ANQGSEA. The CDR3, as DNA: TGCAGCGTTTGCTGGCGGGAGGACCAAAACATTCAGTACTTC. Translating it yields CSVCWREDQNIQYF.

The CDR3 DNA follows: TGCGCCAGCAGCTTGAGTCGACTATTGCCCTACGAGCAGTACTTC. Its protein is CASSLSRLLPYEQYF. The chain is built from TRBV5-1 and TRBJ2-7, with D possibly TRBD2 on 5 matching bases. V lost 1 base and J 2 bases, leaving 13 bases between the germline ends. This CDR3 comprises 15 residues. Germline V lookup: CDR1 SGHRS, CDR2 YFSETQ.